The clone carrying this T cell receptor beta chain showed up just a few times. The data were obtained in a study of human T cells and chemical hapten exposure. Study details: A mostly female patient group had alopecia areata, totalis or universalis.

Time point denoted: pre-sensitization, week 0. Treatment reported: therapeutic diphenylcyclopropenone sensitization with weekly scalp DPC. The germline V gene has CDR1 MNHNS and CDR2 SASEGT. The CDR3 has 12 amino acids. The V end was cut by 7 bases, the J end by 3 bases, with 10 bases between. Per the original data handling: Sequenced samples showed a median of approximately 96,000 TCRs each, with counts running from approximately 21,000 to 630,000. A single record per CDR3 protein comes from TCRdb applying MiXCR to the RACE reads. TCRdb's processing, not the authors' own work, is the source of the V and J calls. The table has 300,000 to 450,000 distinct CDR3 sequences, approximately 5.8% seen once; the top ten hold approximately 8.2%.

The input for sequencing was whole blood, taken in connection with sensitization to the hapten diphenylcyclopropenone (DPC). This receptor was obtained from a woman under 30 with alopecia areata. Some clones in this sample may be carry-over from other donors' samples. The chain uses TRBV6-1 and TRBJ2-7; tentatively, D is TRBD1 (5 bases). CDR3 amino acids: CASTDRNYEQYF. The CDR3 nucleotides read TGTGCCAGCACCGACAGAAACTACGAGCAGTACTTC.